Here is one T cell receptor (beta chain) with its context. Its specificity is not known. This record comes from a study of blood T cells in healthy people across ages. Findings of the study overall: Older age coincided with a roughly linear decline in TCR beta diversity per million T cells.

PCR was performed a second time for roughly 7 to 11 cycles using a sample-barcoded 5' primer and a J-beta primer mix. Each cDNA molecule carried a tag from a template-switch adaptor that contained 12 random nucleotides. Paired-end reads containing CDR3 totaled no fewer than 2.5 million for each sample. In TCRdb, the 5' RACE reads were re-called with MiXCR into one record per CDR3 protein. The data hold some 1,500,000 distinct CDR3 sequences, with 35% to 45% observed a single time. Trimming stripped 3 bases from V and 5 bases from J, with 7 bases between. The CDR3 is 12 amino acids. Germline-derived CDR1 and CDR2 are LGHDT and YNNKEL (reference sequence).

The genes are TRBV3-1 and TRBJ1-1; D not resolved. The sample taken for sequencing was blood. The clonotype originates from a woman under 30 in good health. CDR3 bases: TGTGCCAGCAGCCACGGTATTACTGAAGCTTTCTTT. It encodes CASSHGITEAFF.